The clone carrying this TCR beta chain was seen only a few times. CDR3 size: 13 residues. The ends lost 6 bases at V and 6 bases at J; junction bases unmatched: 4. Authors' analysis steps: Amplification from reference gene primers served as the basis for estimated nucleated cell counts. TCRdb's table, derived via immunoSEQ multiplex PCR, lists solely in-frame clones and lacks some. From that table come the V and J calls and clone size; the DNA was used to work out D and trimming. Here the sample spans 650,000 to 800,000 clones, approximately 90% being singletons. These data belong to a study of blood T cell repertoires in COVID-19. Study overall: From T cells, B-cell-depleted T cells, or PBMCs came the material, which was cDNA or gDNA.

The sample was peripheral blood. This sequence joins TRBV12-3 or TRBV12-4 and TRBJ1-5, with TRBD1 matching over 8 bases. The sequence was obtained from a woman under 30 with acute or convalescent COVID-19. CDR3 sequence (DNA): TGTGCCAGCAGGTGGACAGGGAGTCAGCCCCAGCATTTT. This codes for CASRWTGSQPQHF.